This TCR beta chain was sequenced for a study of CD8+CD57+ T cells in acquired aplastic anemia. The CDR3 contains 12 residues. V lost 5 bases, J lost 6 bases, and 8 bases lay in between. CDR1 and CDR2 from the germline V gene are SGHTA and FQGTGA. This clonotype has a count of ten or more. The study profiled TCR beta VDJ and CDR3 using genomic DNA as template. TCRdb re-called the reads with MiXCR, one entry per CDR3 protein. The top ten hold about 2.5% of the sample, which has 100,000 to 150,000 distinct CDR3 sequences, around 48% seen once. This sequence joins TRBV7-3 and TRBJ2-1; D gene uncertain. The source material was sorted CD4+, CD8+, or CD8+CD57+ T cells (not recorded which) from PBMCs. The sequence derives from a human donor in good health, serving as a control. This CDR3 reads CASSQYGNEQFF. The DNA of the CDR3 is TGTGCCAGCAGCCAATACGGCAATGAGCAGTTCTTC.